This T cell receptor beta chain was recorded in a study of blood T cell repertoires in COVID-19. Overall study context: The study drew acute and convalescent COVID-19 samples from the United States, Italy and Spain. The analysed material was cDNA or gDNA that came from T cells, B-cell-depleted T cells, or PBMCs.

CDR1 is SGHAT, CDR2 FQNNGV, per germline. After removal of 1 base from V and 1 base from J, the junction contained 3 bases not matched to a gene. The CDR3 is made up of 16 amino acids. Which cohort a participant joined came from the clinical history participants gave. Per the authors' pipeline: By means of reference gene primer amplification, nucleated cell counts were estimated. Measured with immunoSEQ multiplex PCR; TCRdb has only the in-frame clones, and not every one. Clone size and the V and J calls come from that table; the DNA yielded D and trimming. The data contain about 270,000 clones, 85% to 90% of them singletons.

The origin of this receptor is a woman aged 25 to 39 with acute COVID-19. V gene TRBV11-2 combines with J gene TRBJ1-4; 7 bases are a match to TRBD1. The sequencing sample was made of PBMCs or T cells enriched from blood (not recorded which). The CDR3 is CASSLAAGGTNEKLFF. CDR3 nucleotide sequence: TGTGCCAGCAGCTTAGCGGCAGGGGGAACTAATGAAAAACTGTTTTTT.